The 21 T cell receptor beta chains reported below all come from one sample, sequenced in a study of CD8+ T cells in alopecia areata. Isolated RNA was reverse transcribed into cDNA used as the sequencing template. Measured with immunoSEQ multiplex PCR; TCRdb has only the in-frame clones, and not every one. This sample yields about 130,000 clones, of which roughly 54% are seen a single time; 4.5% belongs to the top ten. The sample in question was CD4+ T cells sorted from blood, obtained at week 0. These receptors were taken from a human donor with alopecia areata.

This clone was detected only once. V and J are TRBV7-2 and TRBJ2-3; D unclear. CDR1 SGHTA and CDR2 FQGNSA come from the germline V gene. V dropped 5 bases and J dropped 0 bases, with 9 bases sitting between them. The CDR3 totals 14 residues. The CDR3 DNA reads TGTGCCAGCAGCCTTACGGACAGCACAGATACGCAGTATTTT. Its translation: CASSLTDSTDTQYF.

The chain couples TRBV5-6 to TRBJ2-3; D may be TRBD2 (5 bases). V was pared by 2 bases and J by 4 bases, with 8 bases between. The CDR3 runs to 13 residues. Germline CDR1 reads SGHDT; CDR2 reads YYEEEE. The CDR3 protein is CASSFPGSDTQYF. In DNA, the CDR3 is TGTGCCAGCAGCTTTCCGGGGTCAGATACGCAGTATTTT.

Here the CDR3 DNA reads TGTGCCAGCAGCTTAAGGTTCGGAGAGCAGTTCTTC. Protein: CASSLRFGEQFF. The chain is built from TRBV5-6 and TRBJ2-1; no clear D gene. Trimming stripped 2 bases from V and 10 bases from J, with 10 bases between. This CDR3 is 12 amino acids long. Germline CDR1 reads SGHDT; CDR2 reads YYEEEE. Complete variable domain (other parts from reference TRBV5-6 and TRBJ2-1): DAGVTQSPTHLIKTRGQQVTLRCSPKSGHDTVSWYQQALGQGPQFIFQYYEEEERQRGNFPDRFSGHQFPNYSSELNVNALLLGDSALYLCASSLRFGEQFFGPGTRLTVL.

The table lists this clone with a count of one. The CDR3 nucleotides are TGTGCCAGCAGCTTTGGCAGGGGGCAGGGTGGCTACACCTTC. Encoded protein: CASSFGRGQGGYTF. J is TRBJ1-2 and V is TRBV7-9; 8 bases match TRBD1. The ends lost 3 bases at V and 7 bases at J; junction bases unmatched: 7. The CDR3 sequence is 14 residues long. The germline V gene encodes CDR1 SEHNR and CDR2 FQNEAQ (reference sequence).

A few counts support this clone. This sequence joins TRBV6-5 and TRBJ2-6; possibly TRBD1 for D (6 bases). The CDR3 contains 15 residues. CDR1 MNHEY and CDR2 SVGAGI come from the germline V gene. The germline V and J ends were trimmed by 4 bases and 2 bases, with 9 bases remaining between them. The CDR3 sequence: CASSSGGAGANVLTF. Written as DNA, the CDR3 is TGTGCCAGCAGTTCTGGGGGCGCTGGGGCCAACGTCCTGACTTTC.

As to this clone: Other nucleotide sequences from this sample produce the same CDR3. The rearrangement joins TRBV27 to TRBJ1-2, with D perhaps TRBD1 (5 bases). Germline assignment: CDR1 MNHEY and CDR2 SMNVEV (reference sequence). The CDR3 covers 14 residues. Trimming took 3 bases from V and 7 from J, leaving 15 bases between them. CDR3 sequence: CASSLKGTLLGYTF. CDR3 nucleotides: TGTGCCAGCAGTTTGAAAGGGACCCTCCTTGGCTACACCTTC.

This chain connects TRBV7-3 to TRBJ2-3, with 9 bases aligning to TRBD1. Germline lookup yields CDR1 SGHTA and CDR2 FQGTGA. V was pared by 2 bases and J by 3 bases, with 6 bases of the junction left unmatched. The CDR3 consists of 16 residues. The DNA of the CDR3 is TGTGCCAGCAGCTTAGGGACAGGGACGGGGACAGATACGCAGTATTTT. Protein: CASSLGTGTGTDTQYF. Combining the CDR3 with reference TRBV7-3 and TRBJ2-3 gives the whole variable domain GAGVSQTPSNKVTEKGKYVELRCDPISGHTALYWYRQSLGQGPEFLIYFQGTGAADDSGLPNDRFFAVRPEGSVSTLKIQRTERGDSAVYLCASSLGTGTGTDTQYFGPGTRLTVL.

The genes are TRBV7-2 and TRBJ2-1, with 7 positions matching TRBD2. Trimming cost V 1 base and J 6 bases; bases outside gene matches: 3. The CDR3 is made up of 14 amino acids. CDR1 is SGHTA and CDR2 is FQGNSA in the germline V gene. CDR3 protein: CASSLDGGGNEQFF. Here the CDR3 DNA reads TGTGCCAGCAGCTTAGATGGCGGGGGCAATGAGCAGTTCTTC.

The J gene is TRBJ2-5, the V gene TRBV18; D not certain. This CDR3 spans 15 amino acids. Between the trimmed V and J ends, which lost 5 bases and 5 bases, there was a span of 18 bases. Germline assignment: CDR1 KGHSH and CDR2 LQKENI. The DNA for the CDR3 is TGTGCCAGCTCAACGCCGGGCCTAAAAAGGGAGACCCAGTACTTC. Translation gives CASSTPGLKRETQYF. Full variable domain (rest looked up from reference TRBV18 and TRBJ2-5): NAGVMQNPRHLVRRRGQEARLRCSPMKGHSHVYWYRQLPEEGLKFMVYLQKENIIDESGMPKERFSAEFPKEGPSILRIQQVVRGDSAAYFCASSTPGLKRETQYFGPGTRLLVL.

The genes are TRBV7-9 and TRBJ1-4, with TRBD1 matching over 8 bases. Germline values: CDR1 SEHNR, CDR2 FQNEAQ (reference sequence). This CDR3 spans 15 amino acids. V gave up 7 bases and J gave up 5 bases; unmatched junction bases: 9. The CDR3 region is CASISWDRRNEKLFF. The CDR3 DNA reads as TGTGCCAGCATTTCCTGGGACAGGAGAAATGAAAAACTGTTTTTT.

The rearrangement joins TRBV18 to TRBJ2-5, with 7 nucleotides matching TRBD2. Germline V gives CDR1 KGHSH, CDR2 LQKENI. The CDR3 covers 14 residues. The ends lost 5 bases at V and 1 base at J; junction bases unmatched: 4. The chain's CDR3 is CASSSWGGQETQYF. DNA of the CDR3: TGTGCCAGCTCATCCTGGGGGGGCCAAGAGACCCAGTACTTC.

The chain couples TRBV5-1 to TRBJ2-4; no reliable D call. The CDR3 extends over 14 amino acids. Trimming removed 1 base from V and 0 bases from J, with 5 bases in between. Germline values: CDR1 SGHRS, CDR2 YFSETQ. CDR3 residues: CASSLYLAKNIQYF. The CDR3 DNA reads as TGCGCCAGCAGCTTGTATCTAGCCAAAAACATTCAGTACTTC.

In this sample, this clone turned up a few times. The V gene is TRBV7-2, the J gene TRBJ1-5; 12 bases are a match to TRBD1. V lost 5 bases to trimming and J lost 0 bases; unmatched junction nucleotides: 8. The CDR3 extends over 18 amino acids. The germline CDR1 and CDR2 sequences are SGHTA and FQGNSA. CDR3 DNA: TGTGCCAGCAGCCCCTCGGGGACAGGGGGCTTTAGCAATCAGCCCCAGCATTTT. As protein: CASSPSGTGGFSNQPQHF.

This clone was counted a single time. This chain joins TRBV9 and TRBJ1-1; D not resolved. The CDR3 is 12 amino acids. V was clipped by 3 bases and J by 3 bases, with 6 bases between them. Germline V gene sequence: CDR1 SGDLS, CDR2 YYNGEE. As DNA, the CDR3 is TGTGCCAGCAGCGGACCGGACACTGAAGCTTTCTTT. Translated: CASSGPDTEAFF.

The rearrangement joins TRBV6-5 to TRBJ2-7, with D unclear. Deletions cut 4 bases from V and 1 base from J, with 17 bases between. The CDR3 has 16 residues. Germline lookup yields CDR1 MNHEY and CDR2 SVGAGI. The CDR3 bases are TGTGCCAGCAGTTCCCGACGTATGGACGCGTCCTACGAGCAGTACTTC. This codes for CASSSRRMDASYEQYF.

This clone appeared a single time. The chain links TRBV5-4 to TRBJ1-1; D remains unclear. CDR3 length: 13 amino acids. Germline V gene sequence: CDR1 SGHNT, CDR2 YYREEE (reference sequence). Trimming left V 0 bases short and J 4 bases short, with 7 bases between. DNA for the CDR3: TGTGCCAGCAGCTTGGGGGGTGTCACTGAAGCTTTCTTT. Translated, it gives CASSLGGVTEAFF.

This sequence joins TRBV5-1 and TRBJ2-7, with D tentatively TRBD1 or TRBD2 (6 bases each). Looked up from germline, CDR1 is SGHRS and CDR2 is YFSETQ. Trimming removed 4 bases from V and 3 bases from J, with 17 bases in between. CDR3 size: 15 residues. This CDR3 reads CASSPDFGGGYEQYF. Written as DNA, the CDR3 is TGCGCCAGCAGCCCCGACTTCGGAGGGGGCTACGAGCAGTACTTC. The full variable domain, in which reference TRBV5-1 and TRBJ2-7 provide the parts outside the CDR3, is KAGVTQTPRYLIKTRGQQVTLSCSPISGHRSVSWYQQTPGQGLQFLFEYFSETQRNKGNFPGRFSGRQFSNSRSEMNVSTLELGDSALYLCASSPDFGGGYEQYFGPGTRLTVT.

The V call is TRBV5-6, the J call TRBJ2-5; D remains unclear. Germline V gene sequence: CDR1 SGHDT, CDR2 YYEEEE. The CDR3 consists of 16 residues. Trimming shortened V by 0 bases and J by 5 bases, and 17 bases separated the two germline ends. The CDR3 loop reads CASSLGTTALGETQYF. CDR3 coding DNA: TGTGCCAGCAGCTTGGGGACGACTGCCTTAGGGGAGACCCAGTACTTC.

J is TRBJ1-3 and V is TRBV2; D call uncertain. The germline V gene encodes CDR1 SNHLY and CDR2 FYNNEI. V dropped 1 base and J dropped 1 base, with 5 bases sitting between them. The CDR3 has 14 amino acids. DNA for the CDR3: TGTGCCAGCAGTGAAGGAGGATCTGGAAACACCATATATTTT. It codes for CASSEGGSGNTIYF.

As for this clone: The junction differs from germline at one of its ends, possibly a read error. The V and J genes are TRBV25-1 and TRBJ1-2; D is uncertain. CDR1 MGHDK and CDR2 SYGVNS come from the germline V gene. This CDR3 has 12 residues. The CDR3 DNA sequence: TGTGCCAGCAGTGAATATCCCCGACCGTGCCCCTTC. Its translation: CASSEYPRPCPF.

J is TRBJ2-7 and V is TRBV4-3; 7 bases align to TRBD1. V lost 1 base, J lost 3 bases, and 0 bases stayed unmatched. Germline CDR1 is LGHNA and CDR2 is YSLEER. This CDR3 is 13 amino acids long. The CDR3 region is CASSQGTGYEQYF. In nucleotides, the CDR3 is TGCGCCAGCAGCCAAGGGACAGGCTACGAGCAGTACTTC.